A single sample is the source of the 29 T cell receptor beta chains below, sequenced in a study of CD8 T cells in ankylosing spondylitis. Using its own MiXCR run on the 5' RACE reads, TCRdb lists one record per CDR3 protein. This table holds some 340,000 distinct CDR3 sequences, about 15% found once. Sequencing was carried out using blood, either unsorted or a sorted T cell fraction (not recorded which). These receptor sequences come from a male donor with ankylosing spondylitis or in good health (not recorded which).

There are a few counts of this clonotype. The chain joins TRBV6-1 to TRBJ1-5; unclear D gene. CDR3 length: 11 residues. V lost 2 bases and J 6 bases, leaving 2 bases between the germline ends. The germline CDR1 and CDR2 sequences are MNHNS and SASEGT. The chain's CDR3 is CASSELQPQHF. In DNA, the CDR3 is TGTGCCAGCAGTGAACTTCAGCCCCAGCATTTT.

The chain uses TRBV5-1 and TRBJ1-2; 10 bases are shared with TRBD1. The CDR3 loop spans 14 amino acids. Germline V lookup: CDR1 SGHRS, CDR2 YFSETQ. V was pared by 3 bases and J by 7 bases, with 6 bases of the junction left unmatched. CDR3 nucleotides: TGCGCCAGCAGCTCTGGACAGGGGGTTCCTGGCTACACCTTC. Translated, it gives CASSSGQGVPGYTF.

The DNA for the CDR3 is TGTGCCAGCTCACCCACATGGGGTTACCAAGAGACCCAGTACTTC. It codes for CASSPTWGYQETQYF. The chain has TRBV18 and TRBJ2-5; no reliable D call. Trimming removed 3 bases at V and 0 bases at J, with 11 bases between. The CDR3 sequence is 15 residues long. Germline CDR1 reads KGHSH; CDR2 reads LQKENI.

The chain employs TRBV5-1 and TRBJ1-6; D uncertain. Trimming shortened V by 0 bases and J by 0 bases, and 10 bases separated the two germline ends. The CDR3 loop spans 17 amino acids. Germline CDR1 and CDR2: SGHRS and YFSETQ. The CDR3 is CASSLGGGFSYNSPLHF. The DNA for the CDR3 is TGCGCCAGCAGCTTGGGTGGCGGATTCTCCTATAATTCACCCCTCCACTTT.

J is TRBJ1-2 and V is TRBV21-1; TRBD1, as called in the table, went unchecked against the DNA. TRBV21-1 is a pseudogene. There are 14 residues in the CDR3. CDR3 DNA: TGTGCCAGCAGCAAGAGGGACAGAAACTATGGCTACACCTTC. It is translated as CASSKRDRNYGYTF.

This clonotype was detected only a few times. The chain combines TRBV29-1 with TRBJ2-7; TRBD2 might be the D (6 bases). The CDR3 contains 15 residues. The V and J ends lost 4 bases and 0 bases respectively, with 16 bases between them. Germline V gives CDR1 SQVTM, CDR2 ANQGSEA. The CDR3 DNA reads as TGCAGCGTTGGGGCCCCCGGGGGAAGCTCCTACGAGCAGTACTTC. Translating gives CSVGAPGGSSYEQYF.

The chain carries TRBV6-1 and TRBJ2-7; possibly TRBD1 for D (5 bases). Germline V gives CDR1 MNHNS, CDR2 SASEGT. The CDR3 spans 13 residues. V lost 7 bases to trimming and J lost 2 bases, with 12 bases between them. The CDR3 nucleotides are TGTGCCAGCAACTTGGACACAGCCTACGAGCAGTACTTC. It specifies CASNLDTAYEQYF.

The rearrangement uses TRBV14 and TRBJ2-2, with D perhaps TRBD1 (5 bases). This CDR3 is built from 17 residues. The V gene lost 0 bases and the J gene lost 5 bases, with 16 bases spanning the gap. Germline loops: CDR1 SGHDN, CDR2 FVKESK. CDR3 in amino acids: CASSQDRMGPVTGELFF. For the CDR3, the DNA is TGTGCCAGCAGCCAAGATCGTATGGGGCCGGTAACCGGGGAGCTGTTTTTT. Based on the CDR3 plus reference TRBV14 and TRBJ2-2, the full variable domain is EAGVTQFPSHSVIEKGQTVTLRCDPISGHDNLYWYRRVMGKEIKFLLHFVKESKQDESGMPNNRFLAERTGGTYSTLKVQPAELEDSGVYFCASSQDRMGPVTGELFFGEGSRLTVL.

This clonotype was detected many times. The V gene is TRBV20-1, the J gene TRBJ1-5, with D possibly TRBD1 on 6 matching bases. V was clipped by 5 bases and J by 11 bases, with 16 bases between them. CDR1 is DFQATT, CDR2 SNEGSKA, per germline (reference sequence). The CDR3 extends over 12 amino acids. The CDR3 bases are TGCAGTGCTGGACAGTCGTCGAAGGCCCAGCATTTT. Amino acids: CSAGQSSKAQHF.

The gene calls are TRBV2 and TRBJ1-6; D is ambiguous. The CDR3 contains 11 residues. CDR1 and CDR2 from the germline V gene are SNHLY and FYNNEI. The V end was cut by 4 bases, the J end by 8 bases, with 3 bases between. The CDR3: CASSVDSPLHF. The CDR3 nucleotides are TGTGCCAGCAGTGTAGATTCACCCCTCCACTTT.

The chain combines TRBV24-1 with TRBJ2-2; D is possibly TRBD1 or TRBD2 (5 bases each). This CDR3 is built from 14 residues. V was cut by 7 bases and J by 5 bases, with 13 bases left in between. Germline V gene lookup returns CDR1 KGHDR and CDR2 SFDVKD. For the CDR3, the DNA is TGTGCCACCAGCCTATCTGGGGGAACCGGGGAGCTGTTTTTT. This sequence encodes CATSLSGGTGELFF.

This clonotype was picked up a small number of times. The CDR3 DNA sequence: TGCAGTGCTAGAGATGGGGCGGGGGACCGAAATCTGCAGTTCTTC. This encodes CSARDGAGDRNLQFF. The chain is built from TRBV20-1 and TRBJ2-1; the match to TRBD2 covers 7 bases. The junction had 14 bases not matched to a gene; V was cut back by 0 bases and J by 12 bases. Germline V gives CDR1 DFQATT, CDR2 SNEGSKA (reference sequence). CDR3 length: 15 residues.

This clonotype has just a few counts. This rearrangement joins TRBV6-5 to TRBJ1-1; D ambiguous. CDR3 size: 15 residues. V lost 3 bases, J lost 1 base, and 12 bases lay in between. Germline lookup yields CDR1 MNHEY and CDR2 SVGAGI. CDR3 nucleotide sequence: TGTGCCAGCAGTTATAAAACCACTCCGAACACTGAAGCTTTCTTT. It encodes CASSYKTTPNTEAFF.

This clonotype was counted ten times or more. This chain uses TRBV20-1 with TRBJ1-5; D call uncertain. Per germline, CDR1 DFQATT and CDR2 SNEGSKA (reference sequence). V shed 2 bases and J shed 7 bases, with 21 bases lying between them. The CDR3 runs 16 residues. The CDR3 DNA follows: TGCAGTGCTAGACCAAAAGTTTGGACGGGCACACAGCCCCAGCATTTT. Translated, it gives CSARPKVWTGTQPQHF.

There are a few counts of this clonotype. This chain links TRBV29-1 with TRBJ2-3; TRBD1 might be the D (5 bases). Germline CDR1 reads SQVTM; CDR2 reads ANQGSEA. Between the trimmed V and J ends, which lost 8 bases and 9 bases, there was a span of 15 bases. This CDR3 comprises 11 residues. CDR3 residues: CSSGLVTTQYF. In nucleotides, the CDR3 is TGCAGCTCAGGGCTAGTAACCACGCAGTATTTT.

This clonotype has a count of ten or more. V is TRBV7-9 and J is TRBJ2-1, with D perhaps matching TRBD2 (5 bases). Germline CDR1 is SEHNR and CDR2 is FQNEAQ (reference sequence). With 5 bases removed from V and 3 bases from J, the gap between germline ends came to 5 bases. The CDR3 totals 12 residues. The CDR3 DNA sequence: TGTGCCAGCAGCCGGGACTACAATGAGCAGTTCTTC. Translation gives CASSRDYNEQFF.

This clonotype was seen more than once but under ten times. The rearrangement links TRBV4-2 to TRBJ1-4; tentative D call: TRBD1 (6 bases). This CDR3 is built from 14 residues. Deletions cut 3 bases from V and 7 bases from J, with 12 bases between. Germline loops: CDR1 LGHNA, CDR2 YNFKEQ. The CDR3 DNA sequence: TGTGCCAGCAGCCAGGGACAAGGGGTTGAAAAACTGTTTTTT. It yields the protein CASSQGQGVEKLFF.

As regards this clonotype: A read error may produce the germline difference seen at one junction end. The V gene is TRBV5-3, the J gene TRBJ2-1; TRBD1 aligns across 7 bases. TRBV5-3 counts as an open reading frame of uncertain function. The CDR3 length is 14 residues. As DNA, the CDR3 is TGTGCCAGCAGCTCCAGGACAGGTTACAATGAGCAGTTCTTC. Translating gives CASSSRTGYNEQFF.

This clonotype was detected ten times or more. The chain has TRBV2 and TRBJ1-6, with D possibly matching TRBD1 (5 bases). CDR1 is SNHLY, CDR2 FYNNEI, per germline. The ends were cut back, 7 bases at V and 2 bases at J, with 12 bases in the middle. This CDR3 region has 15 residues. The CDR3 sequence is CASTPGGAYNSPLHF. In nucleotides, the CDR3 is TGTGCCAGCACCCCGGGGGGGGCCTATAATTCACCCCTCCACTTT. Together with reference TRBV2 and TRBJ1-6, the CDR3 gives the full variable domain: EPEVTQTPSHQVTQMGQEVILRCVPISNHLYFYWYRQILGQKVEFLVSFYNNEISEKSEIFDDQFSVERPDGSNFTLKIRSTKLEDSAMYFCASTPGGAYNSPLHFGNGTRLTVT.

The chain uses TRBV7-2 and TRBJ2-5, with 7 positions matching TRBD2. J lost 5 bases, V lost 4 bases, and 7 bases had no gene match. The germline V gene has CDR1 SGHTA and CDR2 FQGNSA. The CDR3 is made up of 14 amino acids. The CDR3 sequence is CASSSPTSRETQYF. CDR3 nucleotide sequence: TGTGCCAGCAGCTCGCCGACTAGCAGGGAGACCCAGTACTTC.

This clonotype was picked up a small number of times. V gene TRBV2 combines with J gene TRBJ2-7; possibly TRBD2 for D (5 bases). The CDR3 runs to 15 residues. From germline, CDR1 is SNHLY and CDR2 FYNNEI. Deletions cut 4 bases from V and 6 bases from J, with 19 bases between. In DNA, the CDR3 is TGTGCCAGCAGTGGTACTAGATACTTCATCCGCGAGCAGTACTTC. Amino acids: CASSGTRYFIREQYF.

The chain has TRBV6-1 and TRBJ2-2, with 7 nucleotides matching TRBD2. With 6 bases clipped from V and 2 bases from J, the junction kept 6 bases outside the gene matches. The CDR3 spans 15 residues. Germline CDR1 MNHNS, CDR2 SASEGT. In nucleotides, the CDR3 is TGTGCCAGCAGAAGGGCTAGCGGCAACACCGGGGAGCTGTTTTTT. This gives the protein CASRRASGNTGELFF.

This clonotype was seen a few times. The CDR3 region is CASSYLPGTTEAFF. For the CDR3, the DNA is TGCGCCAGCAGCTACCTACCGGGGACCACTGAAGCTTTCTTT. The rearrangement uses TRBV5-1 and TRBJ1-1, with D perhaps matching TRBD1 (5 bases). The CDR3 is 14 residues long. Germline V gene lookup returns CDR1 SGHRS and CDR2 YFSETQ. V gave up 3 bases and J gave up 4 bases, with 13 bases separating them.

This clonotype was detected many times. J is TRBJ2-1 and V is TRBV5-6; D possibly corresponds to TRBD2 (6 bases). Germline V CDR1 and CDR2: SGHDT, YYEEEE. This CDR3 comprises 16 residues. V lost 4 bases and J lost 7, with 21 bases in between. CDR3 DNA: TGTGCCAGCAGCACCCTGTGGCGGGAAGGTGGGAATGAGCAGTTCTTC. It specifies CASSTLWREGGNEQFF.

This clonotype was observed a few times. V and J are TRBV5-1 and TRBJ2-1; D might be TRBD2 (6 bases). Germline assignment: CDR1 SGHRS and CDR2 YFSETQ. Trimming removed 4 bases from V and 3 bases from J, with 17 bases in between. The CDR3 covers 16 residues. The CDR3 loop is CASSGGFTRGYNEQFF. DNA of the CDR3: TGCGCCAGCAGCGGGGGGTTTACTCGGGGCTACAATGAGCAGTTCTTC. Complete variable domain (other parts from reference TRBV5-1 and TRBJ2-1): KAGVTQTPRYLIKTRGQQVTLSCSPISGHRSVSWYQQTPGQGLQFLFEYFSETQRNKGNFPGRFSGRQFSNSRSEMNVSTLELGDSALYLCASSGGFTRGYNEQFFGPGTRLTVL.

The chain joins TRBV5-1 to TRBJ1-1, with a possible D match to TRBD1 (6 bases). Per the germline V gene, CDR1 is SGHRS and CDR2 is YFSETQ. The CDR3 runs 13 residues. V shed 4 bases and J shed 4 bases, with 11 bases lying between them. The CDR3 sequence is CASSQGLGTEAFF. The CDR3 DNA reads TGCGCCAGCAGCCAGGGGTTGGGCACTGAAGCTTTCTTT.

In its sample, this clonotype was seen a few times. The chain is built from TRBV7-2 and TRBJ2-7, with D maybe TRBD1 (5 bases). CDR1 is SGHTA and CDR2 is FQGNSA in the germline V gene. Trimming left V 5 bases short and J 7 bases short, with 18 bases between. CDR3 size: 14 residues. The CDR3 loop is CASSPSLVKGEQYF. The CDR3 DNA sequence: TGTGCCAGCAGCCCCTCACTGGTGAAGGGGGAGCAGTACTTC. Complete variable domain (other parts from reference TRBV7-2 and TRBJ2-7): GAGVSQSPSNKVTEKGKDVELRCDPISGHTALYWYRQSLGQGLEFLIYFQGNSAPDKSGLPSDRFSAERTGGSVSTLTIQRTQQEDSAVYLCASSPSLVKGEQYFGPGTRLTVT.

The sample holds many counts of this clonotype. CDR3: CATSAGDYNEQFF. DNA of the CDR3: TGTGCCACCTCAGCGGGAGACTACAATGAGCAGTTCTTC. The rearrangement links TRBV6-2 or TRBV6-3 to TRBJ2-1; TRBD2 aligns across 8 bases. There are 13 residues in the CDR3. Germline V CDR1 and CDR2: MNHEY, SVGEGT. Trimming removed 10 bases from V and 3 bases from J; junction bases left unmatched: 5.

This clonotype came up many times. This chain links TRBV25-1 with TRBJ2-7, with a possible D match to TRBD2 (6 bases). V was clipped by 6 bases and J by 0 bases, with 6 bases between them. CDR1 is MGHDK, CDR2 SYGVNS, per germline. The CDR3 contains 12 residues. For the CDR3, the DNA is TGTGCCAGCAGGCGGGGCTCCTACGAGCAGTACTTC. Translation gives CASRRGSYEQYF.